A selection of T cell receptor beta chains follows, all from one sample in a study of monozygotic twins with cystic fibrosis. The protocol was immunoSEQ multiplex PCR, while the TCRdb copy is restricted to in-frame clones and leaves out a portion. Altogether 35,000 or so clones are present, 84% being singletons, with the ten largest covering under 2%. Material: blood. The receptors were sampled from a girl aged 2 to 10 with cystic fibrosis. CDR3s include the opening cysteine and the closing phenylalanine or tryptophan. Fields, in order: V gene, J gene, clone size, D gene, CDR3 DNA, CDR3 protein. D genes are given only for firm matches. For some rows the clone size is stated as once, few or many, or as a class when expanded; others skip it.

>TRBV11-2|TRBJ1-5|few|.
TGTGCCTCCCAGGGGACTGGCAATCAGCCCCAGCATTTT
CASQGTGNQPQHF
>TRBV15|TRBJ2-1|.|.
TGTGCCACCAGCAGAGATTTAGACGACAGTAGCAATGAGCAGTTCTTC
CATSRDLDDSSNEQFF
>TRBV15|TRBJ2-3|.|TRBD2
TGTGCCACCAGCAGAATCCCCCTAGCGGGGGAGGATACGCAGTATTTT
CATSRIPLAGEDTQYF
>TRBV7-2|TRBJ2-5|.|TRBD1
TGTGCCAGCAGCTGGGACAGGACGCAAGAGACCCAGTACTTC
CASSWDRTQETQYF
>TRBV30|TRBJ1-1|.|TRBD1
TGTGCCTGGAGTGTTGGGACAGGGGGCACTGAAGCTTTCTTC
CAWSVGTGGTEAFF
>TRBV6-5|TRBJ1-5|.|.
TGTGCCAGCAGTTACGAGGCAGGGGTGGGTCAGCCCCAGCATTTT
CASSYEAGVGQPQHF
>TRBV4-2|TRBJ2-3|.|TRBD2
TGTGCCAGCAGCCAATCACATGGACTAGCGGGGAGGACAGATACGCAGTATTTT
CASSQSHGLAGRTDTQYF
>TRBV5-1|TRBJ1-4|few|.
TGCGCCAGCAGCTCGGGACATAATGAAAAACTGTTTTTT
CASSSGHNEKLFF
>TRBV9|TRBJ2-7|.|.
TGTGCCAGCAGCGTAGGGGGAAGCTCCTACGAGCAGTACTTC
CASSVGGSSYEQYF
>TRBV7-9|TRBJ1-2|.|.
TGTGCCAGCAGCCCCTCGGATGGCTACACCTTC
CASSPSDGYTF
>TRBV30|TRBJ1-2|.|.
TGTGCCCTGGGGTCAGTGGTCTATGGCTACACCTTC
CALGSVVYGYTF
>TRBV25-1|TRBJ2-2|.|.
TGTGCCAGCAGTGTTCAGGTCAACACCGGGGAGCTGTTTTTT
CASSVQVNTGELFF
>TRBV5-6|TRBJ1-6|.|.
TGTGCCAGCAGCGGGCGAGACTGGCGGAGCTATAATTCACCCCTCCACTTT
CASSGRDWRSYNSPLHF
>TRBV2|TRBJ1-2|few|.
TGTGCCAGCATGGGGAGCTACTTTAACTATGGCTACACCTTC
CASMGSYFNYGYTF
>TRBV10-3|TRBJ2-3|.|.
TGTGCCATCAGTGAGAGGACCTTAGCCACAGATACGCAGTATTTT
CAISERTLATDTQYF
>TRBV6-1|TRBJ1-5|few|.
TGTGCCAGCAGCGGCCAGCCCCAGCATTTT
CASSGQPQHF
>TRBV6-6|TRBJ2-7|.|TRBD1
TGTGCCAGCAGTCGACAGGGTCCTACTTACGAGCAGTACTTC
CASSRQGPTYEQYF
>TRBV6-5|TRBJ2-1|.|TRBD2
TGTGCCAGCAGCCGTAGCGGGTTGGCCTACAATGAGCAGTTCTTC
CASSRSGLAYNEQFF
>TRBV6-1|TRBJ1-1|.|.
TGTGCCAGTTCTCACACCGGCGGGGACACTGAAGCTTTCTTT
CASSHTGGDTEAFF
>TRBV25-1|TRBJ1-6|.|TRBD1
TGTGCCAGCAGTGATCCCACAGGGGACTCACCCCTCCACTTT
CASSDPTGDSPLHF
>TRBV4-2|TRBJ2-1|.|.
TGTGCCAGCAGCCAAGAGGGCAGACTATCCTACAATGAGCAGTTCTTC
CASSQEGRLSYNEQFF
>TRBV6-6|TRBJ1-2|.|.
TGTGCCAGCAGTTACTCTGGGGCGGGTGGCTACACCTTC
CASSYSGAGGYTF
>TRBV5-1|TRBJ2-7|.|TRBD1
TGCGCCAGCAGCCACGGACAGGACTACGAGCAGTACTTC
CASSHGQDYEQYF
>TRBV9|TRBJ2-1|.|TRBD2
TGTGCCAGCAGCACTGCGGGGGGGCCGGGCAATGAGCAGTTCTTC
CASSTAGGPGNEQFF
>TRBV6-5|TRBJ1-1|.|.
TGTGCCAGCAGTTACGCCATACATGTCTCTGAAGCTTTCTTT
CASSYAIHVSEAFF
>TRBV4-1|TRBJ2-7|once|.
TGCGCCAGCAGCCAAGTATCGGGTTTCGAGCAGTACTTC
CASSQVSGFEQYF
>TRBV30|TRBJ2-5|once|.
TGTGCCTGGAGTGTACGGGCTGCCACGATGTCGGAGACCCAGTACTTC
CAWSVRAATMSETQYF
>TRBV7-2|TRBJ1-2|.|.
TGTGCCAGCAGCTCGTCCCGGGTTTATGGCTACACCTTC
CASSSSRVYGYTF
>TRBV2|TRBJ1-3|.|.
TGTGCCAGCAACCCCCCAGAGTCTGGAAACACCATATATTTT
CASNPPESGNTIYF
>TRBV5-4|TRBJ2-1|.|TRBD2
TGTGCCAGCAGCTTGGCTGGGACTAGCGGGGGGTACAATGAGCAGTTCTTC
CASSLAGTSGGYNEQFF
>TRBV29-1|TRBJ1-2|.|TRBD1
TGCAGCGTTGAAGAAGGAAGGGACAGCTATGGCTACACCTTC
CSVEEGRDSYGYTF
>TRBV6-5|TRBJ1-2|.|.
TGTGCCAGCAGTCTCGAGGGGGGGCGATACACCTTC
CASSLEGGRYTF
>TRBV18|TRBJ1-1|once|.
TGTGCCAGCTCAAAAGCCGGACACCAAACCGGGACTGAAGCTTTCTTT
CASSKAGHQTGTEAFF
>TRBV19|TRBJ2-2|once|.
TGTGCCAGTAGCGGACAGGGAGGGGGTCCACTCACCGGGGAGCTGTTTTTT
CASSGQGGGPLTGELFF
>TRBV15|TRBJ2-2|few|.
TGTGCCACCAGCAGACCAGTCAACACCGGGGAGCTGTTTTTT
CATSRPVNTGELFF
>TRBV4-1|TRBJ1-6|once|.
TGCGCCAGCAGCCAAAGGTCGGACAGCTCCTATAATTCACCCCTCCACTTT
CASSQRSDSSYNSPLHF
>TRBV5-1|TRBJ2-3|.|.
TGCGCCAGCAGCTCCCCTTACACAGATACGCAGTATTTT
CASSSPYTDTQYF
>TRBV2|TRBJ2-5|once|.
TGTGCCAGCAGTGGCAGGGGGGGACGAGAGACCCAGTACTTC
CASSGRGGRETQYF
>TRBV13|TRBJ2-3|.|TRBD2
TGTGCCAGCAGCCCGACTAGCGGGGGGATACCGCAGTATTTT
CASSPTSGGIPQYF
>TRBV10-3|TRBJ2-1|.|.
TGTGCCATCAGTGTGGGTAGTTTGGTCCATGAGCAGTTCTTC
CAISVGSLVHEQFF
>TRBV7-2|TRBJ1-5|.|.
TGTGCCAGCAGCTTATCCCAGGGGCGGGATCAGCCCCAGCATTTT
CASSLSQGRDQPQHF